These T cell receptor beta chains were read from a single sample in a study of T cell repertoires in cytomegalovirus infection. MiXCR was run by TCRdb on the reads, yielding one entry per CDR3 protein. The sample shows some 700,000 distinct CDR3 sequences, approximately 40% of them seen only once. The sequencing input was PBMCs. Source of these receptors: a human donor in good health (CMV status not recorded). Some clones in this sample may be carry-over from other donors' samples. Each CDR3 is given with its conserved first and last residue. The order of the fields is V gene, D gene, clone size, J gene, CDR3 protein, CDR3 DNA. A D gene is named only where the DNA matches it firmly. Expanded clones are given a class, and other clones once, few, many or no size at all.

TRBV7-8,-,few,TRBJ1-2,CASSPTGMTFYGYTF,TGTGCCAGCAGCCCAACAGGAATGACCTTCTATGGCTACACCTTC
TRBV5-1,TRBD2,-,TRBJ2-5,CASSLALSGGGETQYF,TGCGCCAGCAGCTTGGCCTTGAGCGGCGGGGGAGAGACCCAGTACTTC
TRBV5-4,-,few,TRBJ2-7,CASSLKPGSNSEQYF,TGTGCCAGCAGCTTGAAACCAGGGTCTAATAGCGAGCAGTACTTC
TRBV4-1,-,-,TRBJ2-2,CASSRPADTGELFF,TGCGCCAGCAGTCGACCCGCCGACACCGGGGAGCTGTTTTTT
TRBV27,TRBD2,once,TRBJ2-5,CASTPGRGQETQYF,TGTGCCAGCACCCCAGGGCGGGGGCAAGAGACCCAGTACTTC
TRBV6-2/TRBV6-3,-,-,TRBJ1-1,CASSYGFGAAFF,TGTGCCAGCAGTTACGGGTTCGGAGCGGCTTTCTTT
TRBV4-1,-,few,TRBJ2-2,CASSQEPGSTHTGELFF,TGCGCCAGCAGCCAAGAACCGGGATCAACCCACACCGGGGAGCTGTTTTTT
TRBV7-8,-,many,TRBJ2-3,CASSFGSTQYF,TGTGCCAGCAGCTTCGGTAGTACGCAGTATTTT
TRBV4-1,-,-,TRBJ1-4,CASSQPDRTEKLFF,TGCGCCAGCAGCCAACCCGATCGGACGGAAAAACTGTTTTTT
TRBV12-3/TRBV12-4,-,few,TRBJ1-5,CASGGQGSNQPQHF,TGTGCCAGCGGAGGTCAGGGTAGCAATCAGCCCCAGCATTTT
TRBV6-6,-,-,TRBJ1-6,CASTNTLGVSSSPLHW,TGTGCCAGCACCAACACCCTGGGAGTTTCGAGCTCACCCCTCCACTGG
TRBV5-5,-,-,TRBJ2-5,CASSSTSGSQYF,TGTGCCAGCAGCTCGACCAGTGGGTCCCAGTACTTC
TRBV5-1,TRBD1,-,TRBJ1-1,CASSSRAGTGGFTEAFF,TGCGCCAGCAGCTCCAGGGCCGGGACAGGGGGGTTCACTGAAGCTTTCTTT
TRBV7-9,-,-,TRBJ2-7,CASSRDPRAYEQYF,TGTGCCAGCAGCCGGGACCCGAGAGCCTACGAGCAGTACTTC
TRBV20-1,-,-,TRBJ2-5,CSALRKGGQETQYF,TGCAGTGCCCTACGAAAGGGAGGCCAAGAGACCCAGTACTTC
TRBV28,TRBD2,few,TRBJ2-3,CASSQRLAGLHTDTQYF,TGTGCCAGCAGCCAGAGACTAGCGGGGCTCCACACAGATACGCAGTATTTT
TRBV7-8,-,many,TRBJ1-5,CASSDRWDQPQHF,TGTGCCAGCAGCGACCGGTGGGATCAGCCCCAGCATTTT
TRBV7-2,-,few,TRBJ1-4,CASSPAGSNEKLFF,TGTGCCAGCAGCCCAGCCGGTTCTAATGAAAAACTGTTTTTT
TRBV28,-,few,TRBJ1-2,CASSLWGAGDYGYTF,TGTGCCAGCAGTTTATGGGGGGCGGGTGACTATGGCTACACCTTC
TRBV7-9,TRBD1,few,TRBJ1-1,CASSPQRSGQQRTEAFF,TGTGCCAGCAGCCCCCAACGCTCGGGACAGCAAAGGACTGAAGCTTTCTTT
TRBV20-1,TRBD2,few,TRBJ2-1,CSARDPGGSRNEQFF,TGCAGTGCTAGAGATCCCGGCGGGAGTCGGAATGAGCAGTTCTTC
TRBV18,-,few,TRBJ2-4,CASSPRGNIQYF,TGTGCCAGCTCCCCTCGCGGAAACATTCAGTACTTC
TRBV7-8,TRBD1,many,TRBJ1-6,CASSRTGVSPLHF,TGTGCCAGCAGCCGAACAGGGGTTTCACCCCTCCACTTT
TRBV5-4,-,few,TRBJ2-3,CASSLKETDTQYF,TGTGCCAGCAGCTTGAAGGAGACAGATACGCAGTATTTT
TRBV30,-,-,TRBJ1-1,CAWTQRTVEAFF,TGTGCCTGGACCCAGAGGACCGTAGAAGCTTTCTTT
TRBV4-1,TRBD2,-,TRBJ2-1,CASSPRSWREGREQFF,TGCGCCAGCAGCCCCAGATCCTGGCGGGAGGGCCGTGAGCAGTTCTTC
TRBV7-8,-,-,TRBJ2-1,CASSERFGPQFF,TGTGCCAGCAGCGAGAGGTTCGGCCCCCAGTTCTTC
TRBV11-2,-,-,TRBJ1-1,CASRLWQMNTEAFF,TGTGCAAGCAGATTATGGCAGATGAACACTGAAGCTTTCTTT
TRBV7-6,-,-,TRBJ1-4,CASSSRRQDLNEKLFF,TGTGCCAGCAGCTCGCGTCGACAGGACCTAAATGAAAAACTGTTTTTT
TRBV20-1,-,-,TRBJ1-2,CSAVTGLGYGYTF,TGCAGTGCCGTGACAGGTCTGGGCTATGGCTACACCTTC